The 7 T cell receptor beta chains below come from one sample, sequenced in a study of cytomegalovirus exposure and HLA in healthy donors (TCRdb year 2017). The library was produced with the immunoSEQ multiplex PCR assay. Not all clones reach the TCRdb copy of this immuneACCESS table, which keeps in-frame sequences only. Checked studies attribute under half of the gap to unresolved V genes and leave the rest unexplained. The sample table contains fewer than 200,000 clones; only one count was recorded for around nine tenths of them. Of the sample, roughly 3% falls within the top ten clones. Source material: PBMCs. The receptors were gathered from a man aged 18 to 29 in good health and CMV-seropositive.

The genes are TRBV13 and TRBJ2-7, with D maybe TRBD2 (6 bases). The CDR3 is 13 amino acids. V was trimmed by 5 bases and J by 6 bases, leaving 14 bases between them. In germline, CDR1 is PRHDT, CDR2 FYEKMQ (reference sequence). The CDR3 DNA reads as TGTGCCAGCAGCCCAGGTAACGGGGGCGAGCAGTACTTC. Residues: CASSPGNGGEQYF.

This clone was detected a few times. CDR3 DNA: TGCGCCAGCAGCCAAGAGAGGTCGGGAGATGGCTACACCTTC. Protein: CASSQERSGDGYTF. V gene TRBV4-1 combines with J gene TRBJ1-2; D unresolved. Looked up from germline, CDR1 is MGHRA and CDR2 is YSYEKL. This CDR3 contains 14 residues. V lost 0 bases and J lost 6, with 11 bases in between.

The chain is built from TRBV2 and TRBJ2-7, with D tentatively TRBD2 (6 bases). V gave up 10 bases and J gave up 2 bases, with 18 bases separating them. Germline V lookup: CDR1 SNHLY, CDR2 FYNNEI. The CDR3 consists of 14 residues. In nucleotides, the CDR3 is TGTGCCACCTTCTCCGGGACTCAGACCTACGAGCAGTACTTC. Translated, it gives CATFSGTQTYEQYF.

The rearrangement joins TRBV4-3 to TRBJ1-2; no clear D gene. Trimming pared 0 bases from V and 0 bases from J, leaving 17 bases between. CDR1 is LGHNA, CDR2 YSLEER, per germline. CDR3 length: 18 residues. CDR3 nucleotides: TGCGCCAGCAGCCAAGATCATAACCGTTTCCTAGCTAACTATGGCTACACCTTC. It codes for CASSQDHNRFLANYGYTF.

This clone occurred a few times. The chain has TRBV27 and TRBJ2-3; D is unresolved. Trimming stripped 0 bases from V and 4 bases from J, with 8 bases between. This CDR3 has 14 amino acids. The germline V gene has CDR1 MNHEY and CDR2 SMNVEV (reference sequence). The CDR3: CASSLSRRADTQYF. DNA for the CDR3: TGTGCCAGCAGTTTATCCAGACGGGCAGATACGCAGTATTTT.

The CDR3 region is CASSIGQLPNTEAFF. DNA for the CDR3: TGTGCCAGTAGTATTGGGCAGCTTCCGAACACTGAAGCTTTCTTT. The chain joins TRBV19 to TRBJ1-1; no reliable D call. In germline, CDR1 is LNHDA, CDR2 SQIVND (reference sequence). This CDR3 is built from 15 residues. V lost 3 bases to trimming and J lost 1 base, with 12 bases between them.

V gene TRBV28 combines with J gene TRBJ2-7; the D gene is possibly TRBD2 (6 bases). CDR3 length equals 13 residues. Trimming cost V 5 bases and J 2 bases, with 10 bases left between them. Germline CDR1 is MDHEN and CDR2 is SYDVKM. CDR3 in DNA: TGTGCCAGCAGTGGTGGAGGGGCCTACGAGCAGTACTTC. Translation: CASSGGGAYEQYF.